The clone carrying this T cell receptor beta chain was found a few times. Sequencing used immunoSEQ multiplex PCR; TCRdb keeps in-frame clones, though not all of them. The table lists around 150,000 clones, 70% to 90% of them singletons. This sample stems from a study of blood T cell repertoires in COVID-19. Across the study: The United States, Italy and Spain were the sources of the acute and convalescent COVID-19 samples. PBMCs, B-cell-depleted T cells, or T cells provided the cDNA or gDNA that made up the material.

J lost 0 bases, V lost 5 bases, and 7 bases had no gene match. CDR1 and CDR2 (germline): SGHNT, YENEEA. CDR3 length equals 17 residues. The Seattle patients joined while their infection was active and were tracked longitudinally afterward. This TCR derives from a woman aged 60 to 75 with COVID-19, enrolled during active disease. Sequencing was performed on peripheral blood. This chain links TRBV11-3 with TRBJ1-2, with TRBD1 matching over 12 bases. The CDR3 DNA follows: TGTGCCAGCAGCGCCCGGGACAGGGGGCTAGCTAACTATGGCTACACCTTC. Its translation: CASSARDRGLANYGYTF.